This note documents a single T cell receptor beta chain sequence. The sample originates from a study of control samples from healthy donors and cancer patients. Generated by immunoSEQ multiplex PCR, the TCRdb table keeps only in-frame clones and is missing some. The sample records about 84,000 clones, 75% to 85% being singletons. Trimming at V came to 3 bases and at J to 4 bases, leaving 6 bases not matched to a gene. The CDR3 loop spans 15 amino acids. In germline, CDR1 is MGHRA, CDR2 YSYEKL. The sample comprised PBMCs. The source is a man between 60 and 70 years old with head and neck cancer. This chain joins TRBV4-1 and TRBJ2-4; 7 bases are a match to TRBD1. CDR3 in amino acids: CASSHTDRVKNIQYF. In DNA form, the CDR3 reads TGCGCCAGCAGCCATACCGACAGGGTGAAAAACATTCAGTACTTC.